These 9 T cell receptor beta chains were all obtained from the same sample, sequenced in a study of CD8 T cells in ankylosing spondylitis. TCRdb passed the 5' RACE reads through MiXCR, listing each CDR3 protein once. The data hold about 350,000 distinct CDR3 sequences, with 20% to 25% observed a single time. Sequenced sample: blood, either unsorted or a sorted T cell fraction (not recorded which). The source of these receptors is a male donor with ankylosing spondylitis or in good health (not recorded which).

The chain joins TRBV12-3 or TRBV12-4 to TRBJ2-5, with D possibly matching TRBD2 (6 bases). V lost 2 bases, J lost 10 bases, and 14 bases lay in between. This CDR3 contains 13 residues. CDR3 loop: CASSLSGQGGQYF. As DNA, the CDR3 is TGTGCCAGCAGTTTATCGGGGCAGGGAGGCCAGTACTTC.

V is TRBV30 and J is TRBJ2-7, with 8 bases aligning to TRBD1. The CDR3 contains 12 residues. The trim removed 4 bases at V and 3 bases at J, leaving 2 bases unmatched. Germline V gives CDR1 GTSNPN, CDR2 SVGIG (reference sequence). CDR3 DNA: TGTGCCTGGACAGGGGGCCACTACGAGCAGTACTTC. It yields the protein CAWTGGHYEQYF.

The chain recombines TRBV4-1 with TRBJ2-1; 8 bases align to TRBD1. The germline V gene encodes CDR1 MGHRA and CDR2 YSYEKL. Trimming took 1 base from V and 2 from J; bases not matched to a gene: 7. The CDR3 has 17 residues. CDR3 sequence reads: CASSQGPGTGPYNEQFF. For the CDR3, the DNA is TGCGCCAGCAGCCAAGGCCCCGGGACAGGACCCTACAATGAGCAGTTCTTC.

This clonotype has more than one count but fewer than ten. One end of the junction does not line up with germline, which may come from a read error. This chain connects TRBV15 to TRBJ2-2, with a possible D match to TRBD2 (5 bases). The germline CDR1 and CDR2 sequences are LNHNV and YYDKDF (reference sequence). The CDR3 covers 14 residues. The CDR3 nucleotides are TGTGCCACCAGTAGAGGTCTGGGAGCCGGGGAGCTGTTTTTT. Protein sequence: CATSRGLGAGELFF.

This clonotype was observed a few times. This chain uses TRBV15 with TRBJ1-4; D is unresolved. There are 13 residues in the CDR3. Germline loops: CDR1 LNHNV, CDR2 YYDKDF (reference sequence). V was cut by 6 bases and J by 8 bases, with 13 bases left in between. This chain's CDR3 is CATSASLGEKLFF. As DNA, the CDR3 is TGTGCCACCAGTGCTTCCTTGGGGGAAAAACTGTTTTTT.

The chain uses TRBV20-1 and TRBJ2-3; TRBD2 agrees at 12 bases. The germline CDR1 and CDR2 sequences are DFQATT and SNEGSKA (reference sequence). This CDR3 comprises 15 residues. The CDR3 sequence is CSRLAGDLNTDTQYF. In DNA, the CDR3 is TGCAGCCGACTAGCGGGGGATCTAAACACAGATACGCAGTATTTT.

The chain employs TRBV2 and TRBJ2-1; D assignment may be TRBD1 or TRBD2 (5 bases each). CDR3 length: 12 residues. Trimming cost V 6 bases and J 8 bases, with 11 bases left between them. Per germline, CDR1 SNHLY and CDR2 FYNNEI. This CDR3 is CASRTGTYEQFF. CDR3 in DNA: TGTGCCAGCAGAACCGGGACCTATGAGCAGTTCTTC. Full variable domain (missing parts from reference TRBV2 and TRBJ2-1): EPEVTQTPSHQVTQMGQEVILRCVPISNHLYFYWYRQILGQKVEFLVSFYNNEISEKSEIFDDQFSVERPDGSNFTLKIRSTKLEDSAMYFCASRTGTYEQFFGPGTRLTVL.

This chain connects TRBV9 to TRBJ2-5, with a tentative D call TRBD1 (6 bases). V was clipped by 3 bases and J by 2 bases, with 17 bases between them. This CDR3 has 16 amino acids. CDR1 is SGDLS and CDR2 is YYNGEE in the germline V gene. CDR3 nucleotides: TGTGCCAGCAGCGCCGCCGGCCAGGGGACACAAGAGACCCAGTACTTC. This gives the protein CASSAAGQGTQETQYF.

The chain uses TRBV21-1 and TRBJ2-2. TRBV21-1 is a known pseudogene. This CDR3 spans 16 amino acids. The CDR3 region is CASSRGLDGNTGELFF. The CDR3 bases are TGTGCCAGCAGCAGAGGTCTGGATGGAAACACCGGGGAGCTGTTTTTT.